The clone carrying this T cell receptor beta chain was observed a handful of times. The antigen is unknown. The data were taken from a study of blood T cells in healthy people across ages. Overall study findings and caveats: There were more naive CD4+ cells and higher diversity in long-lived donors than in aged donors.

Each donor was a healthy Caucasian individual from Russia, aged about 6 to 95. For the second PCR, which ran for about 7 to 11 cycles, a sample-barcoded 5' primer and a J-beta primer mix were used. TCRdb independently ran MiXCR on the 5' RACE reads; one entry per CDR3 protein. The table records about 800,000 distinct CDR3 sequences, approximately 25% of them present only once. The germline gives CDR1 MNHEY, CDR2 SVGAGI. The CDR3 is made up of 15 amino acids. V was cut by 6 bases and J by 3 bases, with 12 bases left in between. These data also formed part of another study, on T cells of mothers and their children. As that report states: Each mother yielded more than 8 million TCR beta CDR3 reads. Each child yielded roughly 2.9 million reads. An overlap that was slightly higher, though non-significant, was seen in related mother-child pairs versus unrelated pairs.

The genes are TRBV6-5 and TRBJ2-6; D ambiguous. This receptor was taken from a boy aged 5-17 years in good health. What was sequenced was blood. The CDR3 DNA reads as TGTGCCAGCAGATTATGGGTGTTTGGGGCCAACGTCCTGACTTTC. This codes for CASRLWVFGANVLTF.